The TCR beta chain described here comes from a study of beta chain features in type 1 diabetes. Study findings and constraints: TCRB CDR3s from Type 1 diabetes patients were moderately but significantly shorter in all four CD4+ subsets.

Worth noting for this clone: Its antigen is as yet unknown.

The CDR3 length is 13 residues. Deletions cut 5 bases from V and 4 bases from J, with 9 bases between. Per the germline V gene, CDR1 is MGHDK and CDR2 is SYGVNS. Sequencing targeted expressed TCRB transcripts, as all isolated RNA had been reverse transcribed. This table comes from immunoSEQ multiplex PCR, and its TCRdb copy is limited to in-frame clones, with some not included. Among nearly 700,000 clones listed, 10% to 15% were seen once. What was sequenced was naive CD4+ T cells from blood. The chain couples TRBV25-1 to TRBJ1-5; tentatively, D is TRBD1 (5 bases). This TCR derives from a man between 18 and 35 years old with type 1 diabetes. Here the CDR3 DNA reads TGTGCCAGCAGTCGGGACGGTAATCAGCCCCAGCATTTT. The encoded protein is CASSRDGNQPQHF.